A single TCR beta chain is shown here with its context. Individual cDNA molecules (in the library) carried attached unique molecular identifiers. Via MiXCR, TCRdb re-called the RACE reads, giving one row per CDR3 protein. The sample lists 180,000 or so distinct CDR3 sequences, about 14% occurring once. This record belongs to a study of human T cells and chemical hapten exposure. Study overall: Patch tests containing 0.01% DPC, applied to the upper back, were read at 6 days.

Germline loops: CDR1 SEHNR, CDR2 FQNEAQ (reference sequence). Trimming took 5 bases from V and 2 from J; bases not matched to a gene: 7. The CDR3 is 16 amino acids. The time point denotes: patch test 1, 2 weeks after DPC sensitization. This sample's treatment: therapeutic diphenylcyclopropenone sensitization with weekly scalp DPC. This material consisted of whole blood, taken in connection with sensitization to the hapten diphenylcyclopropenone (DPC). The TCR was taken from a young woman with alopecia areata. Some clones in this sample may be carry-over from other donors' samples. The chain joins TRBV7-9 to TRBJ2-2; 8 bases align to TRBD1. CDR3 DNA: TGTGCCAGCAGCCCTAGACAGGGGAAAAACACCGGGGAGCTGTTTTTT. Its translation: CASSPRQGKNTGELFF.